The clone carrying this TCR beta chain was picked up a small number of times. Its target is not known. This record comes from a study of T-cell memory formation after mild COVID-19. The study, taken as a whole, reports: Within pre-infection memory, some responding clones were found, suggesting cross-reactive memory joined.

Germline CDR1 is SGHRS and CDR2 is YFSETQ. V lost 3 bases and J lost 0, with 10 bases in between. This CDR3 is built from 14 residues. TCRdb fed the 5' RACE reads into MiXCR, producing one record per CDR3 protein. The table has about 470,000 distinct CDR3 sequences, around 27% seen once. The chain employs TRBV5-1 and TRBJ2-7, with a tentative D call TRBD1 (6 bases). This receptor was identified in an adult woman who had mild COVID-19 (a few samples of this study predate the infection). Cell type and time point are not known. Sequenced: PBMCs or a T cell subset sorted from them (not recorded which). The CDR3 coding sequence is TGCGCCAGCAGCTCCGGGACACACTCCTACGAGCAGTACTTC. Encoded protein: CASSSGTHSYEQYF. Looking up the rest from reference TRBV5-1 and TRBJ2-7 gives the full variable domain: KAGVTQTPRYLIKTRGQQVTLSCSPISGHRSVSWYQQTPGQGLQFLFEYFSETQRNKGNFPGRFSGRQFSNSRSEMNVSTLELGDSALYLCASSSGTHSYEQYFGPGTRLTVT.